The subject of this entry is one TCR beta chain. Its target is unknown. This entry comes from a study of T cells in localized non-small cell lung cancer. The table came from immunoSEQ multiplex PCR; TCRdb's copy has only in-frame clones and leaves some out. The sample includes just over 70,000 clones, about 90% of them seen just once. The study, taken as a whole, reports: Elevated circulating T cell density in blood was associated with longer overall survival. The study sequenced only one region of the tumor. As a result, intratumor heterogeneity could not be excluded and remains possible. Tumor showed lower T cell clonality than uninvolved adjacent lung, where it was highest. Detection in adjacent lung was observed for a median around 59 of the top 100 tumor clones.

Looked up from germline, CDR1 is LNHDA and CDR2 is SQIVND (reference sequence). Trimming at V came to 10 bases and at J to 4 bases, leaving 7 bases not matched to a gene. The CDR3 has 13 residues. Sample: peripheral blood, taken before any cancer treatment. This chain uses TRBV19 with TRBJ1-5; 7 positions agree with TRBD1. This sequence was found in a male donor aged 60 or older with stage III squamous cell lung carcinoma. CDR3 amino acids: CATSQGRNQPQHF. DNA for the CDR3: TGTGCCACCTCACAGGGGAGGAATCAGCCCCAGCATTTT.